A single sample gave rise to the 7 T cell receptor beta chains below, sequenced in a study of blood T cell repertoires in COVID-19. The method was immunoSEQ multiplex PCR; TCRdb's version includes in-frame clones alone and lacks a portion of them. The sample has tens of thousands of clones; around 86% are singletons. What was sequenced was peripheral blood. These receptor sequences come from a human donor in a cohort sampled during active COVID-19.

The chain links TRBV3-1 (or the pseudogene TRBV3-2) to TRBJ2-3; 10 nucleotides align to TRBD2. The CDR3 totals 17 residues. Germline-derived CDR1 and CDR2 are LGHDT and YNNKEL (reference sequence). After removal of 7 bases from V and 8 bases from J, the junction contained 18 bases not matched to a gene. Written as DNA, the CDR3 is TGTGCCAGCAAGGGGGGGTTATTAGCGGGAGGTCGCTCTACGCAGTATTTT. It yields the protein CASKGGLLAGGRSTQYF.

The V gene is TRBV3-1 (or the pseudogene TRBV3-2), the J gene TRBJ2-5; 9 bases fit TRBD1. Germline V lookup: CDR1 LGHDT, CDR2 YNNKEL (reference sequence). CDR3 size: 16 residues. The ends lost 4 bases at V and 2 bases at J; junction bases unmatched: 8. The CDR3 reads CASSPKGGTGQETQYF. The CDR3 nucleotides are TGTGCCAGCAGCCCCAAAGGGGGGACAGGGCAAGAGACCCAGTACTTC.

V is TRBV30 and J is TRBJ1-1; 7 nucleotides match TRBD1. Losses at the gene ends were 3 bases for V and 3 bases for J; bases not matched to a gene: 4. Germline V lookup: CDR1 GTSNPN, CDR2 SVGIG (reference sequence). The CDR3 runs 13 residues. In DNA, the CDR3 is TGTGCCTGGAGCCGCGACAGGGACACTGAAGCTTTCTTT. Its translation: CAWSRDRDTEAFF.

The chain uses TRBV7-8 and TRBJ2-2, with 8 bases fitting TRBD2. V lost 5 bases, J lost 4 bases, and 6 bases stayed unmatched. The CDR3 extends over 15 amino acids. The germline V gene encodes CDR1 SGHVS and CDR2 FQNEAQ. As DNA, the CDR3 is TGTGCCAGCAGCCGTCCTCGGGGGGGCACCGGGGAGCTGTTTTTT. Amino acid sequence: CASSRPRGGTGELFF.

This clone was picked up a small number of times. This chain joins TRBV12-3 or TRBV12-4 and TRBJ2-7; D unclear. This CDR3 is 13 amino acids long. Trimming pared 6 bases from V and 3 bases from J, leaving 12 bases between. CDR3 bases: TGTGCCAGCAGCCAACCTCCAGGCTACGAGCAGTACTTC. Translating gives CASSQPPGYEQYF.

This clone was picked up one time. This chain links TRBV15 with TRBJ1-5; possibly TRBD1 for D (5 bases). V was shortened by 4 bases and J by 8 bases, with 12 bases between the two germline ends. The CDR3 sequence is 13 residues long. CDR1 is LNHNV and CDR2 is YYDKDF in the germline V gene (reference sequence). This CDR3 is CATSTSQGKPQHF. CDR3 nucleotides: TGTGCCACCAGCACGAGTCAGGGAAAGCCCCAGCATTTT.

V gene TRBV19 combines with J gene TRBJ2-1; D is possibly TRBD2 (7 bases). V lost 7 bases, J lost 7 bases, and 14 bases lay in between. The germline V gene has CDR1 LNHDA and CDR2 SQIVND (reference sequence). The length of the CDR3 is 13 residues. In nucleotides, the CDR3 is TGTGCCAGTAAAAGAGGGGGGGGGAATGAGCAGTTCTTC. Translating it yields CASKRGGGNEQFF.